These T cell receptor beta chains were read from a single sample in a study of Graves' ophthalmopathy and Graves' hyperthyroidism. TCRdb used MiXCR to reprocess the multiplex PCR reads, holding one entry per CDR3 protein. The sample carries 150,000 to 200,000 distinct CDR3 sequences, over 35% recorded once. What was sequenced was peripheral blood. The receptors originated from a woman in her thirties or forties with Graves' ophthalmopathy. Each CDR3 is given with its conserved first and last residue. The D gene is left open where the match is weak. A row's size may be missing; if present it is once, few, many or a size class.

TRBV7-3	TRBJ1-1	-	-	CASSLPQGGAEAFF	TGTGCCAGCAGCTTACCCCAGGGAGGAGCTGAAGCTTTCTTT
TRBV7-2	TRBJ1-2	once	TRBD1	CASSFGTGSAGYTF	TGTGCCAGCAGCTTTGGGACAGGGTCGGCTGGCTACACCTTC
TRBV10-3	TRBJ2-2	-	TRBD2	CATAGTSAYTGELFF	TGTGCCACCGCCGGGACTAGCGCCTACACCGGGGAGCTGTTTTTT
TRBV6-2/TRBV6-3	TRBJ2-5	many	TRBD2	CASSYSLIAGVETQYF	TGTGCCAGCAGTTACTCGTTAATAGCGGGAGTGGAGACCCAGTACTTC
TRBV9	TRBJ1-1	many	TRBD1	CASSDEDRGAFF	TGTGCCAGCAGCGATGAAGACAGGGGGGCTTTCTTT
TRBV6-1	TRBJ1-2	-	TRBD1	CASSGVGTGYGYTF	TGTGCCAGCAGTGGGGTCGGGACAGGGTATGGCTACACCTTC
TRBV12-3/TRBV12-4	TRBJ2-4	-	TRBD1	CASSIPGQGAGNIQYF	TGTGCCAGCAGTATACCGGGACAGGGGGCGGGGAACATTCAGTACTTC
TRBV9	TRBJ1-6	-	-	CASSFGGNSPLHF	TGTGCCAGCAGCTTTGGAGGGAATTCACCCCTCCACTTT
TRBV6-1	TRBJ1-5	-	-	CASSEEGVRPQHF	TGTGCCAGCAGCGAAGAGGGGGTTAGGCCCCAGCATTTT
TRBV28	TRBJ1-5	-	-	CASSFPYRQPQHF	TGTGCCAGCAGTTTTCCGTACAGGCAGCCCCAGCATTTT
TRBV6-1	TRBJ1-5	-	-	CASSGRVAYSNQPQHF	TGTGCCAGCAGTGGACGGGTGGCGTATAGCAATCAGCCCCAGCATTTT
TRBV6-2/TRBV6-3	TRBJ2-7	few	TRBD2	CASSSAGDDEQYF	TGTGCCAGCAGTTCAGCGGGAGACGACGAGCAGTACTTC
TRBV4-3	TRBJ2-5	many	-	CASSQDPDRGETQYF	TGCGCCAGCAGCCAAGACCCGGACAGAGGAGAGACCCAGTACTTC
TRBV6-5	TRBJ2-5	many	TRBD1	CASSYSGGQQETQYF	TGTGCCAGCAGTTACTCAGGGGGACAGCAAGAGACCCAGTACTTC
TRBV10-3	TRBJ1-2	many	-	CAISVSGAANYGYTF	TGTGCCATCAGTGTTTCTGGTGCAGCTAACTATGGCTACACCTTC
TRBV29-1	TRBJ2-7	-	-	CSVRREFGEQYF	TGCAGCGTTCGCCGGGAGTTTGGGGAGCAGTACTTC
TRBV11-2	TRBJ1-5	many	-	CASSPLGRGGSGNQPQHF	TGTGCCAGCAGCCCGCTTGGCAGGGGTGGTTCTGGCAATCAGCCCCAGCATTTT
TRBV20-1	TRBJ2-7	many	TRBD2	CSAKGLAGAYEQYF	TGCAGTGCTAAAGGACTAGCGGGAGCTTACGAGCAGTACTTC
TRBV12-3/TRBV12-4	TRBJ2-7	few	-	CASTRGVAPNSYEQYF	TGTGCCAGCACTAGGGGGGTAGCGCCTAACTCCTACGAGCAGTACTTC
TRBV6-4	TRBJ2-3	many	-	CASLPAFDRAGDTQYF	TGTGCCAGCCTCCCCGCTTTTGACAGGGCGGGGGATACGCAGTATTTT
TRBV6-1	TRBJ2-7	-	-	CASSERGLYEQYF	TGTGCCAGCAGTGAAAGGGGCCTCTACGAGCAGTACTTC
TRBV7-9	TRBJ2-5	-	TRBD1	CASSPDRVEETQYF	TGTGCCAGCAGCCCCGACAGGGTGGAAGAGACCCAGTACTTC
TRBV5-4	TRBJ1-6	many	TRBD1	CASSLRDRNSPLHF	TGTGCCAGCAGCCTCCGGGACAGGAATTCACCCCTCCACTTT
TRBV6-1	TRBJ2-2	-	-	CASRRTDSGELFF	TGTGCCAGCAGGCGAACAGATTCCGGGGAGCTGTTTTTT
TRBV9	TRBJ2-5	many	-	CASSVVWDGQETQYF	TGTGCCAGCAGCGTAGTGTGGGACGGCCAAGAGACCCAGTACTTC
TRBV7-2	TRBJ2-7	many	-	CASSNAGAPEQYF	TGTGCCAGCAGCAATGCGGGGGCCCCCGAGCAGTACTTC
TRBV18	TRBJ1-3	-	TRBD1	CASSPSNLGTGGNTIYF	TGTGCCAGCTCACCATCGAACCTTGGGACAGGCGGAAACACCATATATTTT
TRBV12-3/TRBV12-4	TRBJ1-3	many	-	CASSLFSGNTIYF	TGTGCCAGCAGTTTATTCTCTGGAAACACCATATATTTT
TRBV5-6	TRBJ1-1	many	-	CASSLARSEAFF	TGTGCCAGCAGCTTGGCTCGGTCTGAAGCTTTCTTT
TRBV6-5	TRBJ1-1	many	TRBD1	CASSYGGQGATEAFF	TGTGCCAGCAGTTACGGGGGACAGGGGGCGACTGAAGCTTTCTTT
TRBV12-3/TRBV12-4	TRBJ1-5	-	-	CASWRQSNQPQHF	TGTGCCAGCTGGAGACAGAGCAATCAGCCCCAGCATTTT
TRBV7-2	TRBJ2-5	-	-	CASSPFRGAKTQYF	TGTGCCAGCAGCCCCTTCAGGGGGGCGAAGACCCAGTACTTC
TRBV6-2/TRBV6-3	TRBJ2-7	many	-	CASSQDTYYEQYF	TGTGCCAGCAGCCAGGACACTTACTACGAGCAGTACTTC
TRBV28	TRBJ2-7	many	-	CASSFDSLSYEQYF	TGTGCCAGCAGTTTCGACAGCCTCTCCTACGAGCAGTACTTC
TRBV12-3/TRBV12-4	TRBJ1-5	many	-	CASSLGQGWQPQHF	TGTGCCAGCAGTTTAGGGCAGGGGTGGCAGCCCCAGCATTTT
TRBV4-3	TRBJ2-7	many	-	CASSQGLGTSYEQYF	TGCGCCAGCAGCCAAGGTCTAGGCACCTCCTACGAGCAGTACTTC
TRBV6-5	TRBJ1-2	many	TRBD1	CAMLPRDRVFGYTF	TGTGCCATGCTACCGAGGGACAGGGTTTTTGGCTACACCTTC
TRBV6-1	TRBJ1-1	many	TRBD1	CASSEIGMWQGDTEAFF	TGTGCCAGCAGTGAAATCGGGATGTGGCAGGGGGACACTGAAGCTTTCTTT
TRBV30	TRBJ1-2	-	TRBD1	CACQRVDRVNYGYTF	TGTGCCTGCCAACGCGTGGACAGGGTGAACTATGGCTACACCTTC
TRBV30	TRBJ1-1	many	-	CAWSAGYGTEAFF	TGTGCCTGGAGTGCAGGGTACGGAACTGAAGCTTTCTTT
TRBV5-1	TRBJ2-7	-	-	CASSGRQSATEQYF	TGCGCCAGCAGCGGGCGGCAGTCCGCAACGGAGCAGTACTTC
TRBV18	TRBJ1-2	many	TRBD1	CASSPTGAQDGYTF	TGTGCCAGCTCACCTACAGGGGCGCAGGATGGCTACACCTTC
TRBV20-1	TRBJ2-5	-	-	CSARADGIKETQYF	TGCAGTGCCAGGGCAGACGGCATCAAAGAGACCCAGTACTTC
TRBV6-1	TRBJ2-7	-	TRBD1	CASSEAATGAYF	TGTGCCAGCAGTGAAGCGGCGACAGGGGCGTACTTC